Listed here are 15 T cell receptor beta chains from one sample, sequenced in a study of T cells in Graves' hyperthyroidism and ophthalmopathy. There were TCR beta CDR3 regions amplified from RNA transcripts. TCR CDR3 underwent first-round RT-PCR with the HTBI primer set. TCRdb reanalysed the multiplex PCR reads using MiXCR and keeps one entry per CDR3 protein. Here the sample spans hundreds of thousands of distinct CDR3 sequences, about 14% being singletons. The material sequenced was blood. The receptors here all came from a woman aged 18-29 years with Graves' hyperthyroidism.

A few counts support this clonotype. The genes are TRBV19 and TRBJ2-7; 14 nucleotides match TRBD2. Trimming at V came to 9 bases and at J to 4 bases, leaving 17 bases not matched to a gene. Germline V gene lookup returns CDR1 LNHDA and CDR2 SQIVND (reference sequence). The CDR3 runs to 18 residues. The CDR3 here is CASSWFTSGLAGVYEQYF. CDR3 nucleotides: TGTGCCAGCAGTTGGTTTACCTCGGGACTAGCGGGAGTGTACGAGCAGTACTTC.

The sample holds a few counts of this clonotype. This sequence joins TRBV9 and TRBJ2-1, with 11 bases fitting TRBD2. V lost 4 bases, J lost 6 bases, and 9 bases stayed unmatched. This CDR3 spans 16 amino acids. Germline V gene sequence: CDR1 SGDLS, CDR2 YYNGEE. In DNA form, the CDR3 reads TGTGCCAGCAGCACGCTCTCTAGCGGGAGGTCCAATGAGCAGTTCTTC. Amino acid sequence: CASSTLSSGRSNEQFF.

V and J are TRBV18 and TRBJ2-1; D may correspond to TRBD1 or TRBD2 (5 bases each). Germline values: CDR1 KGHSH, CDR2 LQKENI. Trimming left V 5 bases short and J 7 bases short, with 12 bases between. The CDR3 covers 13 residues. The CDR3 DNA reads as TGTGCCAGCTCAGGGGACCCCCTGAATGAGCAGTTCTTC. It is translated as CASSGDPLNEQFF.

This clonotype was counted at least ten times. This chain links TRBV7-2 with TRBJ1-1, with 9 bases matching TRBD1. Germline CDR1 SGHTA, CDR2 FQGNSA. CDR3 length: 16 residues. Unmatched junction bases numbered 8, after V lost 5 bases and J lost 1 base. CDR3 residues: CASSRTGAATNTEAFF. The CDR3 DNA reads TGTGCCAGCAGCCGGACAGGGGCCGCGACGAACACTGAAGCTTTCTTT.

This chain joins TRBV5-5 and TRBJ2-7; D is ambiguous. The CDR3 has 13 residues. Germline V gives CDR1 SGHKS, CDR2 YYEKEE (reference sequence). With 1 base removed from V and 3 bases from J, the gap between germline ends came to 8 bases. CDR3 amino acids: CASSLPPRYEQYF. The CDR3 nucleotides read TGTGCCAGCAGCTTGCCTCCCCGCTACGAGCAGTACTTC.

This clonotype has a handful of counts. One end of the junction does not line up with germline, which may come from a read error. The chain links TRBV30 to TRBJ1-1; D is possibly TRBD1 (5 bases). The germline gives CDR1 GTSNPN, CDR2 SVGIG (reference sequence). The CDR3 loop spans 12 amino acids. CDR3 DNA sequence: TGTGCCTGGAGTATCCCTCCAAACAGGTCTTCCTTT. It codes for CAWSIPPNRSSF.

This clonotype was observed a handful of times. The chain uses TRBV7-9 and TRBJ1-1, with D possibly matching TRBD1 (5 bases). V lost 0 bases and J lost 10, with 12 bases in between. Germline CDR1 SEHNR, CDR2 FQNEAQ (reference sequence). The CDR3 is made up of 13 amino acids. CDR3 nucleotide sequence: TGTGCCAGCAGCTTAGCCATCGGGGACGGAGCTTTCTTT. It specifies CASSLAIGDGAFF.

The V gene is TRBV5-4, the J gene TRBJ1-2; 8 nucleotides align to TRBD1. Germline V gives CDR1 SGHNT, CDR2 YYREEE (reference sequence). The CDR3 extends over 16 amino acids. Trimming cost V 4 bases and J 2 bases; bases outside gene matches: 10. The CDR3: CASSQKDRESNYGYTF. CDR3 bases: TGTGCCAGCAGCCAGAAGGACAGGGAATCCAACTATGGCTACACCTTC.

This chain links TRBV25-1 with TRBJ2-5; the match to TRBD1 covers 7 bases. This CDR3 is built from 12 residues. Looked up from germline, CDR1 is MGHDK and CDR2 is SYGVNS. V dropped 6 bases and J dropped 5; count of bases not matched to a gene: 3. The CDR3 DNA is TGTGCCAGCAGCAGGGGGTCGGAGACCCAGTACTTC. It codes for CASSRGSETQYF. The full variable domain, in which reference TRBV25-1 and TRBJ2-5 provide the parts outside the CDR3, is EADIYQTPRYLVIGTGKKITLECSQTMGHDKMYWYQQDPGMELHLIHYSYGVNSTEKGDLSSESTVSRIRTEHFPLTLESARPSHTSQYLCASSRGSETQYFGPGTRLLVL.

This sequence joins TRBV5-4 and TRBJ1-6, with TRBD1 as a possible D gene (5 bases). CDR3 length equals 14 residues. Germline-derived CDR1 and CDR2 are SGHNT and YYREEE (reference sequence). The V gene lost 0 bases and the J gene lost 9 bases, with 10 bases spanning the gap. CDR3: CASSLDQGRSPLHF. The CDR3, as DNA: TGTGCCAGCAGCTTGGATCAGGGCCGTTCACCCCTCCACTTT.

This clonotype was found many times. CDR3: CASSFDRGRYGYTF. CDR3 DNA sequence: TGTGCCAGCAGCTTCGACAGGGGGAGGTATGGCTACACCTTC. The gene calls are TRBV11-2 and TRBJ1-2; 9 bases agree with TRBD1. This CDR3 spans 14 amino acids. The junction had 4 bases not matched to a gene; V was cut back by 3 bases and J by 5 bases. In germline, CDR1 is SGHAT, CDR2 FQNNGV.

CDR3 sequence reads: CASSPGQGLDTGELFF. The CDR3 DNA follows: TGTGCCAGCAGTCCGGGACAGGGATTGGACACCGGGGAGCTGTTTTTT. This rearrangement joins TRBV12-3 or TRBV12-4 to TRBJ2-2; 9 bases map to TRBD1. CDR3 size: 16 residues. The trim removed 5 bases at V and 3 bases at J, leaving 7 bases unmatched.

At least ten counts were recorded for this clonotype. The V gene is TRBV4-2, the J gene TRBJ1-3; D unresolved. The V gene lost 4 bases and the J gene lost 0 bases, with 10 bases spanning the gap. The CDR3 is 15 amino acids. The V gene's germline CDR1 is LGHNA and CDR2 YNFKEQ. Here the CDR3 DNA reads TGTGCCAGCAGCCCGGACGCCGGCTCTGGAAACACCATATATTTT. It encodes CASSPDAGSGNTIYF.

This clonotype came up a few times. The chain links TRBV20-1 to TRBJ2-2; 11 positions agree with TRBD2. Germline assignment: CDR1 DFQATT and CDR2 SNEGSKA (reference sequence). This CDR3 has 16 residues. V shed 2 bases, J shed 4 bases, and the junction held 6 bases outside the gene matches. Written as DNA, the CDR3 is TGCAGTGCTAGATCGGGACTAGCGGACCTCACCGGGGAGCTGTTTTTT. This sequence encodes CSARSGLADLTGELFF.

The chain is built from TRBV5-1 and TRBJ2-7; weak D call: TRBD1 (5 bases). CDR1 is SGHRS, CDR2 YFSETQ, per germline. The germline V and J ends were trimmed by 4 bases and 4 bases, with 18 bases remaining between them. CDR3 size: 15 residues. The CDR3 nucleotides are TGCGCCAGCAGCCCTCTGCAGGGTAGTTTTTACGAGCAGTACTTC. Its protein is CASSPLQGSFYEQYF.